Listed below are T cell receptor beta chains from one sample, sequenced in a study of cytotoxic CD8 clonotypes in ibrutinib-treated CLL. Sequencing was performed with immunoSEQ multiplex PCR; in TCRdb, only in-frame clones are kept and a portion is missing. The sample consists of 65,000 to 85,000 clones, 90% of them appearing once. Sequences were derived from PBMCs, sampled after 12 months of ibrutinib treatment. The receptors originated from a human donor with chronic lymphocytic leukemia. Each CDR3 is given with its conserved first and last residue. The order of the fields is D gene, V gene, clone size, J gene, CDR3 protein, CDR3 DNA. A D gene is named only where the DNA matches it firmly. Size tells how often a clone was seen (once, few, many) or the class of an expanded clone, and some rows leave it out.

>TRBD1|TRBV7-2|once|TRBJ1-2
CASSLGQGGMGGYTF
TGTGCCAGCAGCCTTGGACAGGGGGGCATGGGTGGCTACACCTTC
>NA|TRBV11-1|NA|TRBJ2-3
CASASRARGTDTQYF
TGTGCCAGCGCCTCCAGGGCCAGAGGCACAGATACGCAGTATTTT
>TRBD2|TRBV18|NA|TRBJ2-7
CASSPPLLAGREQYF
TGTGCCAGCTCACCACCCTTACTAGCGGGGCGCGAGCAGTACTTC
>TRBD1|TRBV5-1|NA|TRBJ2-5
CASSKEQGAWETQYF
TGCGCCAGCAGCAAGGAACAGGGGGCTTGGGAGACCCAGTACTTC
>NA|TRBV7-2|NA|TRBJ1-5
CASSLRSEGQPQHF
TGTGCCAGCAGCTTAAGGTCAGAAGGGCAGCCCCAGCATTTT
>NA|TRBV27|few|TRBJ1-1
CASATGEAFF
TGTGCCAGCGCGACAGGCGAAGCTTTCTTT
>TRBD1|TRBV11-2|once|TRBJ1-5
CASSLDGQGAQPQHF
TGTGCCAGCAGCTTAGACGGACAGGGGGCTCAGCCCCAGCATTTT
>NA|TRBV2|NA|TRBJ2-7
CASSQEVYEQYF
TGTGCCAGCAGCCAGGAGGTCTACGAGCAGTACTTC
>NA|TRBV6-4|NA|TRBJ2-2
CASSDRDTGELFF
TGTGCCAGCAGTGACAGGGACACCGGGGAGCTGTTTTTT
>NA|TRBV6-6|once|TRBJ2-1
CASSYSQENEQFF
TGTGCCAGCAGTTACTCCCAAGAGAATGAGCAGTTCTTC
>NA|TRBV5-6|NA|TRBJ2-1
CASLTGQAYNEQFF
TGTGCCAGCCTTACGGGACAAGCCTACAATGAGCAGTTCTTC
>NA|TRBV7-2|NA|TRBJ2-1
CASRRGSNNEQFF
TGTGCCAGCAGGCGGGGCAGCAACAATGAGCAGTTCTTC
>NA|TRBV10-3|NA|TRBJ2-7
CAIGDPAYEQYF
TGTGCCATCGGGGACCCCGCCTACGAGCAGTACTTC
>NA|TRBV28|NA|TRBJ2-1
CASSPRFPGLRNEQFF
TGTGCCAGCAGCCCCAGATTTCCGGGGTTACGTAATGAGCAGTTCTTC
>TRBD1|TRBV10-3|NA|TRBJ1-1
CAISESLAGGGNTEAFF
TGTGCCATCAGTGAGTCGTTGGCAGGGGGTGGGAACACTGAAGCTTTCTTT
>NA|TRBV6-1|NA|TRBJ2-7
CASSRAVTGYEQYF
TGTGCCAGCAGTCGAGCGGTTACTGGTTACGAGCAGTACTTC
>NA|TRBV13|NA|TRBJ2-7
CASSLNGRAIDEQYF
TGTGCCAGCAGCCTGAACGGCAGGGCGATTGACGAGCAGTACTTC
>NA|TRBV5-6|NA|TRBJ1-5
CASSLYRQRQPQHF
TGTGCCAGCAGCTTATACAGGCAGCGTCAGCCCCAGCATTTT
>NA|TRBV29-1|NA|TRBJ1-2
CSVEITVDGYTF
TGCAGCGTTGAAATTACAGTGGATGGCTACACCTTC
>NA|TRBV19|few|TRBJ1-5
CASSIGGNQPQHF
TGTGCCAGTAGTATAGGGGGCAATCAGCCCCAGCATTTT
>NA|TRBV11-2|once|TRBJ1-1
CASSLEQGITEAFF
TGTGCCAGCAGCTTAGAGCAGGGTATTACTGAAGCTTTCTTT
>NA|TRBV5-1|NA|TRBJ2-5
CASSLGSGVETQYF
TGCGCCAGCAGCTTGGGATCTGGGGTGGAGACCCAGTACTTC
>NA|TRBV4-3|NA|TRBJ1-2
CASSQEQVPYGYTF
TGCGCCAGCAGCCAAGAACAGGTGCCCTATGGCTACACCTTC
>NA|TRBV7-2|NA|TRBJ1-1
CASSLVSKNTEAFF
TGTGCCAGCAGCTTAGTGAGTAAGAACACTGAAGCTTTCTTT
>NA|TRBV5-1|NA|TRBJ1-1
CASSPGRVVAEAFF
TGCGCCAGCAGCCCAGGACGGGTTGTCGCTGAAGCTTTCTTT
>TRBD1|TRBV6-1|NA|TRBJ1-1
CAIMDRKTEAFF
TGTGCCATCATGGACAGGAAGACTGAAGCTTTCTTT
>NA|TRBV29-1|NA|TRBJ2-7
CSARTSTTYEQYF
TGCAGCGCCAGGACATCTACCACCTACGAGCAGTACTTC
>NA|TRBV4-3|NA|TRBJ1-5
CASSQVGGAAGQPQHF
TGCGCCAGCAGCCAAGTCGGGGGTGCGGCAGGTCAGCCCCAGCATTTT
>NA|TRBV19|once|TRBJ1-2
CASSIVGGDYGYTF
TGTGCCAGTAGTATAGTCGGGGGGGACTATGGCTACACCTTC